This T cell receptor beta chain appears in the sequencing data of a study of T cells in Graves' hyperthyroidism and ophthalmopathy. Study results and caveats: Among clonotypes expanded in thyroid above 0.001, most were also found in blood.

The CDR3 is 15 amino acids. The V segment lost 5 bases and the J segment 5 bases; nucleotides outside the gene matches: 8. The germline V gene encodes CDR1 DFQATT and CDR2 SNEGSKA (reference sequence). RNA transcripts gave rise to amplified TCR beta CDR3 regions. HTBI primers were the set used in a first-round RT-PCR of the TCR CDR3. MiXCR, applied by TCRdb to the multiplex PCR reads, yields one record per CDR3 protein. The sample has about 210,000 distinct CDR3 sequences, 15% to 20% seen once. This clonotype appeared many times. The antigen remains undetermined. The sequenced material came from blood. The sequence was collected from a man aged 50 to 60 with Graves' hyperthyroidism. V and J are TRBV20-1 and TRBJ2-5, with TRBD2 matching 13 bases. The CDR3 loop reads CSALRTSGSAETQYF. CDR3 sequence (DNA): TGCAGTGCTCTTAGGACTAGCGGGAGCGCCGAGACCCAGTACTTC.